The present TCR beta chain was sequenced within a study of shared clonotypes between healthy human individuals. The study's findings and limits: Few donors limited the genetic and exposure-history diversity represented.

Trimming pared 7 bases from V and 4 bases from J, leaving 14 bases between. The CDR3 sequence is 14 residues long. The germline V gene has CDR1 LNHDA and CDR2 SQIVND (reference sequence). To note about this clone: The antigen is not known.

The method was immunoSEQ multiplex PCR; TCRdb's version includes in-frame clones alone and lacks a portion of them. The table has over a million clones, about 75% seen once. Naive CD45RA+ and memory CD45RA-negative subsets were split from CD4+ cells. Sequenced input: memory CD4+ T cells sorted from blood. The subset here: CD45RA-negative fraction. The chain joins TRBV19 to TRBJ1-3; D remains ambiguous. The source is a man younger than 35 in good health. The CDR3 loop reads CASIKTTAGNTIYF. The CDR3, as DNA: TGTGCCAGTATTAAGACCACGGCGGGAAACACCATATATTTT.